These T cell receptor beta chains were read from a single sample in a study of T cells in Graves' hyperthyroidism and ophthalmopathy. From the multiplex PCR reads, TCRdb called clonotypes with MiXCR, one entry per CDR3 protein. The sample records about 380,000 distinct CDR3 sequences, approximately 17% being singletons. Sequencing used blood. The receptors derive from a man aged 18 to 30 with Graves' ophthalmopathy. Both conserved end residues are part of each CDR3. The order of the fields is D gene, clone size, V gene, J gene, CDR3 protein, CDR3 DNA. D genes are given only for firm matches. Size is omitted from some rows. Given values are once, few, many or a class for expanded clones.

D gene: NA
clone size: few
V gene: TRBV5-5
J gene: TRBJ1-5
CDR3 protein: CASSPGPHSNQPQHF
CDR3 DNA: TGTGCCAGCAGCCCGGGACCCCATAGCAATCAGCCCCAGCATTTT

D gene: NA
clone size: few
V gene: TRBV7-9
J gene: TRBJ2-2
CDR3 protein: CASSPPGGGINTGELFF
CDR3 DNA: TGTGCCAGCAGCCCACCCGGAGGGGGCATCAACACCGGGGAGCTGTTTTTT

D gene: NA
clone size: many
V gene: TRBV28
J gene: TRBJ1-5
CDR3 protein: CASSLSGGSQPQHF
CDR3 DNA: TGTGCCAGCAGTTTATCGGGGGGCTCTCAGCCCCAGCATTTT

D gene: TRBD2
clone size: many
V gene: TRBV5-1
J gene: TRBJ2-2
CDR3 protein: CASSFSLAGTTGELFF
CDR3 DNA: TGCGCCAGCAGCTTCTCACTAGCGGGGACGACCGGGGAGCTGTTTTTT

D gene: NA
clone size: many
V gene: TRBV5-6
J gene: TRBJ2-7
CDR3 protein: CASSATGSSYEQYF
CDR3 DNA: TGTGCCAGCAGCGCGACTGGGAGCTCCTACGAGCAGTACTTC

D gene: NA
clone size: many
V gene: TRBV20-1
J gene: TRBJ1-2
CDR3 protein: CSARGLDSYGYTF
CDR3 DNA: TGCAGTGCTAGAGGGTTGGACAGCTATGGCTACACCTTC

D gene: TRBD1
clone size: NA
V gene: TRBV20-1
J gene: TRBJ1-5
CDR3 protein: CSAPRQGEQPQHF
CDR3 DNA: TGCAGTGCACCTCGACAGGGGGAACAGCCCCAGCATTTT

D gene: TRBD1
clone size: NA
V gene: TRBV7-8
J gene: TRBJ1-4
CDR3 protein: CASSSRTGEKLFF
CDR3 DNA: TGTGCCAGCAGCTCAAGGACAGGCGAAAAACTGTTTTTT

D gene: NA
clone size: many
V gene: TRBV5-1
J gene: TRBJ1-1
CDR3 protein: CASSFEVNNGEAFF
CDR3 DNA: TGCGCCAGCAGCTTTGAAGTGAATAACGGTGAAGCTTTCTTT

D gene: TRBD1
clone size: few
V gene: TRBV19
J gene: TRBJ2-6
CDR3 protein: CASTTGQGFANVLTF
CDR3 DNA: TGTGCCAGTACCACAGGACAGGGGTTCGCCAACGTCCTGACTTTC

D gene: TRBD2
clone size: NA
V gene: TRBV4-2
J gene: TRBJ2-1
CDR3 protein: CASSLGLAGGVEQFF
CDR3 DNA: TGTGCCAGCAGCCTGGGACTAGCGGGGGGGGTTGAGCAGTTCTTC

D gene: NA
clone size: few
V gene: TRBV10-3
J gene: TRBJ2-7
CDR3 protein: CAISESGLMTEQYF
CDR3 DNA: TGTGCCATCAGTGAGTCAGGACTTATGACCGAGCAGTACTTC

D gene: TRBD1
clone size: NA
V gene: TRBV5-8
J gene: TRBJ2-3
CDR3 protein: CASSLITGGSTDTQYF
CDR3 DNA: TGTGCCAGCAGCTTGATCACAGGGGGGAGCACAGATACGCAGTATTTT

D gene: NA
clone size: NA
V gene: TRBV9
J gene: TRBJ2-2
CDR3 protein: CASSYRNTGELFF
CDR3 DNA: TGTGCCAGCAGCTACAGGAACACCGGGGAGCTGTTTTTT

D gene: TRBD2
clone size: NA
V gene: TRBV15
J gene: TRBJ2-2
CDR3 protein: CATSSPLAARELFF
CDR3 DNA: TGTGCCACCAGCTCCCCCCTAGCGGCCCGGGAGCTGTTTTTT

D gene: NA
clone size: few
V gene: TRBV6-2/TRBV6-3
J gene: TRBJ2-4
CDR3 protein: CASSSGRREGKNIQYF
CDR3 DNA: TGTGCCAGCAGTTCGGGCCGGAGAGAGGGCAAAAACATTCAGTACTTC

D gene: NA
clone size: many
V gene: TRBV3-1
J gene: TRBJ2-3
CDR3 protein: CASSQEIGPTEQYF
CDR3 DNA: TGTGCCAGCAGCCAAGAAATCGGTCCTACCGAGCAGTATTTT

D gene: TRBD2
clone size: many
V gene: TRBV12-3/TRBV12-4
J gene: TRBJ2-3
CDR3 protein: CASSRTSGGADTQYF
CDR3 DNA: TGTGCCAGCAGCCGCACTAGCGGGGGGGCGGATACGCAGTATTTT

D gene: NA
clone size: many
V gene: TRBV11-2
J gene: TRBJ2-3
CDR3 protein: CASTPLTGRKGDTQYF
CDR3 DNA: TGTGCCAGCACCCCCCTAACAGGGCGCAAGGGGGATACGCAGTATTTT

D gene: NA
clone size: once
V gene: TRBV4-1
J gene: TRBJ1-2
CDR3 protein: CASSQVFLGSAVGGYTF
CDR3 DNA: TGCGCCAGCAGCCAAGTCTTTTTGGGTTCAGCGGTCGGGGGCTACACCTTC

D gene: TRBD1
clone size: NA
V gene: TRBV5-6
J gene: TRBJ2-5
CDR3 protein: CASSGTGEYQETQYF
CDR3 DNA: TGTGCCAGCAGCGGGACAGGAGAGTACCAAGAGACCCAGTACTTC

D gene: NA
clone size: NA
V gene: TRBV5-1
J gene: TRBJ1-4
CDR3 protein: CASSYDGEKLFF
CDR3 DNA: TGCGCCAGCAGCTACGATGGCGAAAAACTGTTTTTT

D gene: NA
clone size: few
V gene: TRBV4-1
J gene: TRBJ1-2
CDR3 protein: CASAPRADARGYTF
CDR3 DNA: TGCGCCAGCGCCCCCCGGGCAGATGCTAGAGGCTACACCTTC

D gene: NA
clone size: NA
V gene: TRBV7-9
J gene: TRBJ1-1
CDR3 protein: CASSPGTTMDTEAFF
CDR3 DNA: TGTGCCAGCAGCCCAGGGACAACCATGGACACTGAAGCTTTCTTT

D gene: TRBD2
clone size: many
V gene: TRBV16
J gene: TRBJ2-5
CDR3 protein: CASSQLLAGDETQYF
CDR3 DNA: TGTGCCAGCAGCCAATTGCTAGCGGGGGACGAGACCCAGTACTTC

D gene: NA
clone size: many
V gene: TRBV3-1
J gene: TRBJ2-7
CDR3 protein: CASSQDSRQVSYEQYF
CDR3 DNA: TGTGCCAGCAGCCAAGACAGCAGACAGGTCTCCTACGAGCAGTACTTC

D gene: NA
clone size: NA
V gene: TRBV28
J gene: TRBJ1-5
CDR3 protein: CASQMIGINQPQHF
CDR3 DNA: TGTGCCAGCCAGATGATAGGGATAAATCAGCCCCAGCATTTT

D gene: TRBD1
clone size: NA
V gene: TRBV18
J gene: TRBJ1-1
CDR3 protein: CASSPNRDRRTEAFF
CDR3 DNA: TGTGCCAGCTCACCCAACCGGGACAGGAGGACTGAAGCTTTCTTT

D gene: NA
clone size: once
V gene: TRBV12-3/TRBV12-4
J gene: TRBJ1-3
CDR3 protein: CASTGGGKVPYF
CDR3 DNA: TGTGCCAGCACCGGGGGGGGTAAAGTTCCGTATTTT

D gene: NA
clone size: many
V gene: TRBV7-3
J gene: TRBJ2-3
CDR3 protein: CASSSSRDTQYF
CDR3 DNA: TGTGCCAGCAGCTCCAGCAGAGATACGCAGTATTTT

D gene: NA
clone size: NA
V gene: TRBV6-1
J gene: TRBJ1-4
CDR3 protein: CASSSGVEKLFF
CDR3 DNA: TGTGCCAGCAGTTCGGGGGTGGAAAAACTGTTTTTT

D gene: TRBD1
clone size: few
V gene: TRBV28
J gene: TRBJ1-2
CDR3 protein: CASSFMGQIYGYTF
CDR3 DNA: TGTGCCAGCAGTTTTATGGGACAGATCTATGGCTACACCTTC

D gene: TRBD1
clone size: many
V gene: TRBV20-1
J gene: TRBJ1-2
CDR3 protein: CSAQSRDRAYGYTF
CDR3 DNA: TGCAGTGCTCAGTCCCGGGACAGGGCCTATGGCTACACCTTC

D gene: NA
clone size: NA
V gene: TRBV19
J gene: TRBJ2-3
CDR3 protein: CASSRGLTVEDTQYF
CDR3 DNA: TGTGCCAGTAGTCGGGGACTGACGGTGGAAGATACGCAGTATTTT

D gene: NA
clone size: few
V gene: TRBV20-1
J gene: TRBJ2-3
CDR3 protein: CSARTANRDTQYF
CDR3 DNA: TGCAGTGCTAGGACAGCTAATAGGGATACGCAGTATTTT

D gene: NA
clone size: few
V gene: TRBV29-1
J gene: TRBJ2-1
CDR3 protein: CSVGVPLVNEQFF
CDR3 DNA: TGCAGCGTTGGGGTCCCCCTCGTTAATGAGCAGTTCTTC

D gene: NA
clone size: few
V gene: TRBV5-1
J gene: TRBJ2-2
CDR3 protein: CASSFSPPNTGELFF
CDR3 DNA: TGCGCCAGCAGCTTCTCCCCCCCGAACACCGGGGAGCTGTTTTTT

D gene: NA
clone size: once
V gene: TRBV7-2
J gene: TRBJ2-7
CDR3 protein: CASSFGGIDEQYF
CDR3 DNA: TGTGCCAGCAGCTTTGGCGGGATCGACGAGCAGTACTTC

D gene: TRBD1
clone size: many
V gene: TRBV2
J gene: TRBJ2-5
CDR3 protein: CATSGTGGGETQYF
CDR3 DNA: TGTGCCACCTCAGGGACAGGGGGCGGAGAGACCCAGTACTTC

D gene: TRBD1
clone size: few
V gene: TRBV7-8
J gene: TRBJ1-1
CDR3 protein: CASSKRDRGVLNTEAFF
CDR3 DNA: TGTGCCAGCAGCAAACGGGACAGGGGTGTTTTGAACACTGAAGCTTTCTTT

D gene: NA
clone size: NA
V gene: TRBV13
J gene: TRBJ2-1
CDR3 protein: CASSPYGENEQFF
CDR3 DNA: TGTGCCAGCAGCCCCTACGGGGAAAATGAGCAGTTCTTC

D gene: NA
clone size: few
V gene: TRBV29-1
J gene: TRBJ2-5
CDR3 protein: CSVHQGRHQETQYF
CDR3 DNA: TGCAGCGTTCATCAGGGGCGGCACCAAGAGACCCAGTACTTC

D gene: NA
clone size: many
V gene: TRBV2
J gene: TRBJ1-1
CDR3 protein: CASSEEVQGKGLEAFF
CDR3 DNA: TGTGCCAGCAGTGAAGAGGTACAGGGTAAGGGTTTGGAAGCTTTCTTT

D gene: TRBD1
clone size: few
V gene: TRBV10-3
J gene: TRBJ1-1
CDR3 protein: CAISRQGAGTTEAFF
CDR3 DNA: TGTGCCATCAGCAGACAGGGGGCAGGTACCACTGAAGCTTTCTTT

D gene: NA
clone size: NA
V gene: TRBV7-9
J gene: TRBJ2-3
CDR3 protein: CASSLDGGDTDTQYF
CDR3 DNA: TGTGCCAGCAGCTTAGACGGGGGAGACACAGATACGCAGTATTTT

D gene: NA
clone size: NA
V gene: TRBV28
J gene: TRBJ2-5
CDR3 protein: CASSLAGLTQYF
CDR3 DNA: TGTGCCAGCAGTTTAGCAGGCTTGACCCAGTACTTC

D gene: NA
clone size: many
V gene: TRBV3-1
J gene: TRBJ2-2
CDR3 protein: CASSQRSTGNTGELFF
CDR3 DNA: TGTGCCAGCAGCCAACGTTCGACGGGGAACACCGGGGAGCTGTTTTTT

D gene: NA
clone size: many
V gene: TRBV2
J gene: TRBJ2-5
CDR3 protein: CATRAAREETQYF
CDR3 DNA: TGTGCCACGAGGGCCGCACGCGAAGAGACCCAGTACTTC